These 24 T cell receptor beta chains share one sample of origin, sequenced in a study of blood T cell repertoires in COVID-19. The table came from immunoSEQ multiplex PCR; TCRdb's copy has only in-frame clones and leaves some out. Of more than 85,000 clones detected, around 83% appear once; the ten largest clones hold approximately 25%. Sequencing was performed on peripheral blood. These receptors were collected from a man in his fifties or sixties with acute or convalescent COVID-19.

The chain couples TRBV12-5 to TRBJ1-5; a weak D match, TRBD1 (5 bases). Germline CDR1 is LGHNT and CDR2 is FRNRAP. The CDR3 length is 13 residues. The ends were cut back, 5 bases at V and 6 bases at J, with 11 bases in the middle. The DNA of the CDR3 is TGTGCTAGTGGTCCCGGGGGAGGTCAGCCCCAGCATTTT. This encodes CASGPGGGQPQHF.

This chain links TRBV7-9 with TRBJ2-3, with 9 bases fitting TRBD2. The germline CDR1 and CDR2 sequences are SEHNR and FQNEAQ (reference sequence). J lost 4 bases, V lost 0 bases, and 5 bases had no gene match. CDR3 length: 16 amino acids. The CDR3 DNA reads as TGTGCCAGCAGCTTAGCGCCGGCTAGCGGGGCAGATACGCAGTATTTT. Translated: CASSLAPASGADTQYF.

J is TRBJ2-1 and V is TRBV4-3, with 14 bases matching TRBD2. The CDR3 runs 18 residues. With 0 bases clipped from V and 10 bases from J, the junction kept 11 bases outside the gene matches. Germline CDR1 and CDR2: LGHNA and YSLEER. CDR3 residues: CASSQEGQGLAGVQEQFF. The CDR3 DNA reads TGCGCCAGCAGCCAAGAGGGACAGGGACTAGCGGGGGTGCAAGAGCAGTTCTTC.

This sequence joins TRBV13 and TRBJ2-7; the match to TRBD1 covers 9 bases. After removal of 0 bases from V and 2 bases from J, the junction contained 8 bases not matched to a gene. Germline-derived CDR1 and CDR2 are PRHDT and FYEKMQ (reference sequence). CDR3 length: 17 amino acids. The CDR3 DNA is TGTGCCAGCAGCTTAGGCCTCCTCGGGACAGGGACCTACGAGCAGTACTTC. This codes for CASSLGLLGTGTYEQYF. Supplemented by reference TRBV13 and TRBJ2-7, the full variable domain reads AAGVIQSPRHLIKEKRETATLKCYPIPRHDTVYWYQQGPGQDPQFLISFYEKMQSDKGSIPDRFSAQQFSDYHSELNMSSLELGDSALYFCASSLGLLGTGTYEQYFGPGTRLTVT.

CDR3 sequence (DNA): TGCGCCAGCAGCCGCGGACAAAACTATGGCTACACCTTC. It specifies CASSRGQNYGYTF. The J gene is TRBJ1-2, the V gene TRBV4-3; tentative D call: TRBD1 (5 bases). Between the trimmed V and J ends, which lost 4 bases and 2 bases, there was a span of 8 bases. The CDR3 is 13 residues long. Germline-derived CDR1 and CDR2 are LGHNA and YSLEER.

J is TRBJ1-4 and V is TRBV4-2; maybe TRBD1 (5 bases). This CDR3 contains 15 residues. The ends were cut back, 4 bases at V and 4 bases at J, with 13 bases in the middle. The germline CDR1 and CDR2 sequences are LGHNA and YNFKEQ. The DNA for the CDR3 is TGTGCCAGCAGCCGGAACCGGGGGGTTAATGAAAAACTGTTTTTT. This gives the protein CASSRNRGVNEKLFF.

For the CDR3, the DNA is TGTGCCAGCTCGCTTGGGACAGGGGAAGTAGGCTACACCTTC. Protein: CASSLGTGEVGYTF. The V call is TRBV18, the J call TRBJ1-2; TRBD1 aligns across 10 bases. The V gene's germline CDR1 is KGHSH and CDR2 LQKENI. After removal of 6 bases from V and 8 bases from J, the junction contained 9 bases not matched to a gene. The CDR3 totals 14 residues.

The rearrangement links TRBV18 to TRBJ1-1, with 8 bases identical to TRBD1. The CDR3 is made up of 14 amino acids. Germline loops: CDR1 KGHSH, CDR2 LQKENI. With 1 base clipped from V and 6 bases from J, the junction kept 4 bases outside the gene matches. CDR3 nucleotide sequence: TGTGCCAGCTCACCACGGACAGGGTTCCCTGAAGCTTTCTTT. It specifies CASSPRTGFPEAFF.

The CDR3 bases are TGTGCCAGCAGCGAGGCTAGTCACATGGAGACCCAGTACTTC. Its translation is CASSEASHMETQYF. The V gene is TRBV9, the J gene TRBJ2-5; D is unclear. The CDR3 sequence is 14 residues long. Germline values: CDR1 SGDLS, CDR2 YYNGEE. V shed 3 bases and J shed 5 bases, with 14 bases lying between them.

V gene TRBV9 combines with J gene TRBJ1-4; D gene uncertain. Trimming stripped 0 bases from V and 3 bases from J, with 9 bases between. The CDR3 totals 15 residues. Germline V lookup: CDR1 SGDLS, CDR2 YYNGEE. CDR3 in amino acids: CASSVVGRANEKLFF. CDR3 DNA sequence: TGTGCCAGCAGCGTAGTGGGGAGGGCTAATGAAAAACTGTTTTTT.

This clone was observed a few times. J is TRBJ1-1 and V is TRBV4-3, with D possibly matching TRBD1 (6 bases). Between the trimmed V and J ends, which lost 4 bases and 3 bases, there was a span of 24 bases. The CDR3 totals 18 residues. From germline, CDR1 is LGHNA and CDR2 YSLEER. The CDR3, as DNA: TGCGCCAGCAGCCCGAACCGACCGGGACATGGGTCGGACACTGAAGCTTTCTTT. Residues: CASSPNRPGHGSDTEAFF.

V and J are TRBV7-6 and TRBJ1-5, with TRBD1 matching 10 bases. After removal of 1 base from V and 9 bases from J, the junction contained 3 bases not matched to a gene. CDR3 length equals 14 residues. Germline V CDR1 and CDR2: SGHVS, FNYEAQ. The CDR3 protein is CASSLGQGARPQHF. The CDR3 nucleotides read TGTGCCAGCAGCTTAGGACAGGGGGCGCGGCCCCAGCATTTT.

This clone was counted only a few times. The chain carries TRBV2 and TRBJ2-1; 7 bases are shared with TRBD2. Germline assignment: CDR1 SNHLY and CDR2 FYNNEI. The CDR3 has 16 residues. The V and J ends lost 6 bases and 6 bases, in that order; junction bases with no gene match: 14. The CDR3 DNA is TGTGCCAGCAGCTATCGGGGAAGCGGGGCCCTCAATGAGCAGTTCTTC. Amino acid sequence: CASSYRGSGALNEQFF.

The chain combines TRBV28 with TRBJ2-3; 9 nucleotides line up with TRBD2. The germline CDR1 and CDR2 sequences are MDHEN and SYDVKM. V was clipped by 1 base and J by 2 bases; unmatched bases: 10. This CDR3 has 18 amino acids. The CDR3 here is CASSLSLSIAGDTDTQYF. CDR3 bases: TGTGCCAGCAGTTTATCACTCTCGATAGCGGGGGACACAGATACGCAGTATTTT.

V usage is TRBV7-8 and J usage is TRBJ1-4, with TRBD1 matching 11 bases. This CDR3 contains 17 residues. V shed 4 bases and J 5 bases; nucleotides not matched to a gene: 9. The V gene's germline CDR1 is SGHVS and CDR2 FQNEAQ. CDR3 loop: CASSSSDRGRSNEKLFF. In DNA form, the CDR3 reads TGTGCCAGCAGCTCCTCGGACAGGGGGCGTTCAAATGAAAAACTGTTTTTT. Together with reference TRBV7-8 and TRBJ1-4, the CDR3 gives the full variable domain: GAGVSQSPRYKVAKRGQDVALRCDPISGHVSLFWYQQALGQGPEFLTYFQNEAQLDKSGLPSDRFFAERPEGSVSTLKIQRTQQEDSAVYLCASSSSDRGRSNEKLFFGSGTQLSVL.

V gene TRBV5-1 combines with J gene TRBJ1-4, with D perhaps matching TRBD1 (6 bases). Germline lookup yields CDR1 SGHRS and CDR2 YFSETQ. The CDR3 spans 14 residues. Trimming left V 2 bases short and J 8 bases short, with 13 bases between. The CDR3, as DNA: TGCGCCAGCAGCTTAGTACAGGGAGGGGAAAAACTGTTTTTT. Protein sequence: CASSLVQGGEKLFF.

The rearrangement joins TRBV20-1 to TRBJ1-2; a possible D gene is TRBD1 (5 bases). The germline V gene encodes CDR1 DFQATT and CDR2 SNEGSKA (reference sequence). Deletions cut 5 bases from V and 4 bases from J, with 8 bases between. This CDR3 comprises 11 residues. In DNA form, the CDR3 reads TGCAGTGCTGTGCAGGGCTATGGCTACACCTTC. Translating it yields CSAVQGYGYTF.

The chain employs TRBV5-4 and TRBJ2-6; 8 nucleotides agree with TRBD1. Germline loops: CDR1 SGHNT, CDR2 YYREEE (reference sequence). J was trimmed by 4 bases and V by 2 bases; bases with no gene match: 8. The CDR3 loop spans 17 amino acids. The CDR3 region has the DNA TGTGCCAGCAGCTTTCCCCGACAGGGGCTAGGGGCCAACGTCCTGACTTTC. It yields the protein CASSFPRQGLGANVLTF.

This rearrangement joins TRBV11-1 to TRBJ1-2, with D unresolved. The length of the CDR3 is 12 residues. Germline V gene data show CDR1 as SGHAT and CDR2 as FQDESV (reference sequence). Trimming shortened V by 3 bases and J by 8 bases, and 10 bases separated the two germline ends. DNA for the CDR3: TGTGCCAGCAGCTTTACGGGATGGGGCTACACCTTC. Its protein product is CASSFTGWGYTF.

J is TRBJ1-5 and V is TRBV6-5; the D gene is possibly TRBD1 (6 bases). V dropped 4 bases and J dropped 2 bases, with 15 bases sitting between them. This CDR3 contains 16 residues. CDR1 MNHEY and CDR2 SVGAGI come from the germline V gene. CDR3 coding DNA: TGTGCCAGCAGTTCATCCCGACCAGGGGGCAATCAGCCCCAGCATTTT. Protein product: CASSSSRPGGNQPQHF.

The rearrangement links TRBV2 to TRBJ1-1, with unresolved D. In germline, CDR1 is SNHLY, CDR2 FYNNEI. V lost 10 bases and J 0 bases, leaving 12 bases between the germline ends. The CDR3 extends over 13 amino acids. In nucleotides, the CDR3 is TGTGCCATCTCCTACCTACTGAACACTGAAGCTTTCTTT. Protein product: CAISYLLNTEAFF.

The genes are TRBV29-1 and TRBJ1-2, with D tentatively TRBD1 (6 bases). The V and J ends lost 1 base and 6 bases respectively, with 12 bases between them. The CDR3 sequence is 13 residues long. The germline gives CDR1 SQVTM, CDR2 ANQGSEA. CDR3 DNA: TGCAGCGTTGAAGGTGGGGGCAGTCATGGCTACACCTTC. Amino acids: CSVEGGGSHGYTF.

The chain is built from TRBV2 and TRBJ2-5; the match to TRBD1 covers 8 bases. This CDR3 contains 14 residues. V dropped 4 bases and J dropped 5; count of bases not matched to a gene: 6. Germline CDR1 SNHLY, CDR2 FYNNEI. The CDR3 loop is CASSADRGRETQYF. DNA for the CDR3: TGTGCCAGCAGTGCCGACAGGGGACGGGAGACCCAGTACTTC.

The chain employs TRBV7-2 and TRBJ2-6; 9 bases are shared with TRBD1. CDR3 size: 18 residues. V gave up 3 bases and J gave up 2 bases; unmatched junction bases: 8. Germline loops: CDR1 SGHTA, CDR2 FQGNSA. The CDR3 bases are TGTGCCAGCAGCTTCAAGTTCACAGGGGGCACTGGGGCCAACGTCCTGACTTTC. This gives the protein CASSFKFTGGTGANVLTF.